These T cell receptor beta chains were read from a single sample in a study of beta chain features in type 1 diabetes. The assay was immunoSEQ multiplex PCR, and TCRdb's table has in-frame clones only and misses some. In the table there are under 850,000 clones, 13% of which are singletons. The sequenced sample was naive CD4+ T cells from blood. The receptors originated from a man aged 18-30 years with type 1 diabetes. The CDR3 runs from the conserved cysteine through the conserved F or W. A D gene is named only where the DNA matches it firmly. Rows may omit the clone size; those that give it use once, few, many or a size class.

v_call: TRBV5-1; j_call: TRBJ2-7; d_call: TRBD1; clone_size: .; cdr3_nt: TGCGCCAGCGCCTCGTGGGGCAGGGGGCCCTACGAGCAGTACTTC; cdr3_aa: CASASWGRGPYEQYF
v_call: TRBV5-4; j_call: TRBJ1-4; d_call: TRBD1; clone_size: few; cdr3_nt: TGTGCCAGCAGCCAGGACAGGGAGGGTGAAAAACTGTTTTTT; cdr3_aa: CASSQDREGEKLFF
v_call: TRBV5-1; j_call: TRBJ2-5; d_call: TRBD1; clone_size: few; cdr3_nt: TGCGCCAGCACCCCACAGGGGGCTCAAGAGACCCAGTACTTC; cdr3_aa: CASTPQGAQETQYF
v_call: TRBV7-2; j_call: TRBJ2-1; d_call: .; clone_size: .; cdr3_nt: TGTGCCCCCTACAATGAGCAGTTCTTC; cdr3_aa: CAPYNEQFF
v_call: TRBV28; j_call: TRBJ1-1; d_call: .; clone_size: .; cdr3_nt: TGTGCCAGCAGTTTGCGGGTCAATCGGGCTTTCTTT; cdr3_aa: CASSLRVNRAFF
v_call: TRBV7-6; j_call: TRBJ1-1; d_call: .; clone_size: .; cdr3_nt: TGTGCCAGCAGCCGCCTTAGAGTTGAAGCTTTCTTT; cdr3_aa: CASSRLRVEAFF
v_call: TRBV30; j_call: TRBJ1-2; d_call: TRBD1; clone_size: .; cdr3_nt: TGTGCCTGCCGGACAGGGGTAAACTATGGCTACACCTTC; cdr3_aa: CACRTGVNYGYTF
v_call: TRBV10-3; j_call: TRBJ2-1; d_call: TRBD1; clone_size: .; cdr3_nt: TGTGCCATCAGGGGACAGATCTCCTACAATGAGCAGTTCTTC; cdr3_aa: CAIRGQISYNEQFF
v_call: TRBV30; j_call: TRBJ1-6; d_call: .; clone_size: .; cdr3_nt: TGTGCCTGGGAGCCAGGTTTTTATAATTCACCCCTCCACTTT; cdr3_aa: CAWEPGFYNSPLHF
v_call: TRBV11-2; j_call: TRBJ1-2; d_call: TRBD1; clone_size: few; cdr3_nt: TGTGCCAGCAGCTCCAACAGGGGCGACTATGGCTACACCTTC; cdr3_aa: CASSSNRGDYGYTF
v_call: TRBV5-1; j_call: TRBJ2-1; d_call: TRBD2; clone_size: few; cdr3_nt: TGCGCCAGCAGCTCCCGACTAGCGGGGGACAATGAGCAGTTCTTC; cdr3_aa: CASSSRLAGDNEQFF
v_call: TRBV11-2; j_call: TRBJ1-2; d_call: .; clone_size: .; cdr3_nt: TGTGCCAGCAGCCCGCAGGGAAACTATGGCTACACCTTC; cdr3_aa: CASSPQGNYGYTF
v_call: TRBV15; j_call: TRBJ2-2; d_call: .; clone_size: .; cdr3_nt: TGTGCCACCAGCAGAGATTATGGGACCGGGGAGCTGTTTTTT; cdr3_aa: CATSRDYGTGELFF
v_call: TRBV18; j_call: TRBJ1-5; d_call: .; clone_size: .; cdr3_nt: TGTGCCAGCTCACCAGGCAGGGAGAGCAATCAGCCCCAGCATTTT; cdr3_aa: CASSPGRESNQPQHF
v_call: TRBV7-9; j_call: TRBJ2-3; d_call: .; clone_size: few; cdr3_nt: TGTGCCAGCAGCTCGGGGACACGAGGGGCCTTCACAGATACGCAGTATTTT; cdr3_aa: CASSSGTRGAFTDTQYF
v_call: TRBV5-1; j_call: TRBJ1-2; d_call: TRBD1; clone_size: .; cdr3_nt: TGCGCCAGCCAGGGGGCTTTCGGCTACACCTTC; cdr3_aa: CASQGAFGYTF
v_call: TRBV30; j_call: TRBJ2-7; d_call: .; clone_size: few; cdr3_nt: TGTGCCTGGAGTCGGGGTAGGGGCGAGCAGTACTTC; cdr3_aa: CAWSRGRGEQYF
v_call: TRBV5-1; j_call: TRBJ1-5; d_call: .; clone_size: .; cdr3_nt: TGCGCCAGCAGCTTCGAGGGGGAACCCCACCAGCCCCAGCATTTT; cdr3_aa: CASSFEGEPHQPQHF
v_call: TRBV28; j_call: TRBJ2-5; d_call: .; clone_size: few; cdr3_nt: TGTGCCAGCAGTTTGCCCCACCAAGAGACCCAGTACTTC; cdr3_aa: CASSLPHQETQYF
v_call: TRBV19; j_call: TRBJ1-2; d_call: .; clone_size: .; cdr3_nt: TGTGCCAGTAGTATGAAGACCGTAGGCCACTATGGCTACACCTTC; cdr3_aa: CASSMKTVGHYGYTF
v_call: TRBV5-4; j_call: TRBJ2-7; d_call: .; clone_size: few; cdr3_nt: TGTGCCAGCAGCTCCTGGACGGCTCCGTACGAGCAGTACTTC; cdr3_aa: CASSSWTAPYEQYF
v_call: TRBV4-2; j_call: TRBJ2-1; d_call: .; clone_size: few; cdr3_nt: TGTGCCAGCAGCCAAGAACTAGGAGGGTTTAATGAGCAGTTCTTC; cdr3_aa: CASSQELGGFNEQFF
v_call: TRBV5-1; j_call: TRBJ2-7; d_call: .; clone_size: .; cdr3_nt: TGCGCCAGCAGCCCGGACGGGGGTGTCTACGAGCAGTACTTC; cdr3_aa: CASSPDGGVYEQYF
v_call: TRBV5-1; j_call: TRBJ2-1; d_call: TRBD1; clone_size: .; cdr3_nt: TGCGCCAGCAGCTTCATCGGACAGGCCGCTAATGAGCAGTTCTTC; cdr3_aa: CASSFIGQAANEQFF
v_call: TRBV7-8; j_call: TRBJ2-5; d_call: TRBD2; clone_size: few; cdr3_nt: TGTGCCAGCAGCTTAGATGCGGGGGGGCCGGAGACCCAGTACTTC; cdr3_aa: CASSLDAGGPETQYF
v_call: TRBV11-2; j_call: TRBJ2-1; d_call: .; clone_size: few; cdr3_nt: TGTGCCAGTAAGGGTGTGAAGGGGACGAACTACAATGAGCAGTTCTTC; cdr3_aa: CASKGVKGTNYNEQFF
v_call: TRBV6-5; j_call: TRBJ1-2; d_call: .; clone_size: .; cdr3_nt: TGTGCCAGCACTAACGTGGGGCACAGCTATGGCTACACCTTC; cdr3_aa: CASTNVGHSYGYTF
v_call: TRBV7-8; j_call: TRBJ1-4; d_call: .; clone_size: .; cdr3_nt: TGTGCCAGCAGCTTAGCAAGGGCTCCAACTAATGAAAAACTGTTTTTT; cdr3_aa: CASSLARAPTNEKLFF
v_call: TRBV13; j_call: TRBJ1-6; d_call: .; clone_size: few; cdr3_nt: TGTGCCAGCAGCGTAGGCCGACAGTTCACACCCCTCCACTTT; cdr3_aa: CASSVGRQFTPLHF
v_call: TRBV5-1; j_call: TRBJ2-7; d_call: TRBD1; clone_size: .; cdr3_nt: TGCGCCAGCAGCGGGACAGGGGTCTACGAGCAGTACTTC; cdr3_aa: CASSGTGVYEQYF
v_call: TRBV7-9; j_call: TRBJ2-1; d_call: .; clone_size: few; cdr3_nt: TGTGCCAGCAGCTTGAAAGAATACAATGAGCAGTTCTTC; cdr3_aa: CASSLKEYNEQFF
v_call: TRBV7-2; j_call: TRBJ2-5; d_call: .; clone_size: few; cdr3_nt: TGTGCCAGCAGCTTAGGACAGATCCAAGAGACCCAGTACTTC; cdr3_aa: CASSLGQIQETQYF
v_call: TRBV6-5; j_call: TRBJ1-2; d_call: .; clone_size: few; cdr3_nt: TGTGCCAGCAGTCCGATTGGGAACTATGGCTACACCTTC; cdr3_aa: CASSPIGNYGYTF
v_call: TRBV11-1; j_call: TRBJ2-3; d_call: .; clone_size: few; cdr3_nt: TGTGCCAGCAGCTTAGCGGAGTCCACAGATACGCAGTATTTT; cdr3_aa: CASSLAESTDTQYF
v_call: TRBV13; j_call: TRBJ2-3; d_call: .; clone_size: .; cdr3_nt: TGTGCCAGCAGCCCGAAGGGGGGTCTCACAGATACGCAGTATTTT; cdr3_aa: CASSPKGGLTDTQYF
v_call: TRBV7-2; j_call: TRBJ1-1; d_call: .; clone_size: few; cdr3_nt: TGTGCCAGCAGCTTAGCTTTTCAATCTGAAGCTTTCTTT; cdr3_aa: CASSLAFQSEAFF
v_call: TRBV2; j_call: TRBJ2-3; d_call: .; clone_size: .; cdr3_nt: TGTGCCAGCAGTGAAGGTCGGGGCACAGATACGCAGTATTTT; cdr3_aa: CASSEGRGTDTQYF
v_call: TRBV5-1; j_call: TRBJ2-4; d_call: TRBD1; clone_size: .; cdr3_nt: TGCGCCAGCAGCCCGTCTTCCGGGACAGCGCAAGGAGTGGACATTCAGTACTTC; cdr3_aa: CASSPSSGTAQGVDIQYF
v_call: TRBV7-2; j_call: TRBJ1-6; d_call: .; clone_size: few; cdr3_nt: TGTGCCAGCAGCCTCGGGACGGTGAATTCACCCCTCCACTTT; cdr3_aa: CASSLGTVNSPLHF
v_call: TRBV27; j_call: TRBJ1-1; d_call: TRBD1; clone_size: .; cdr3_nt: TGTGCCAGCAGTGACAGGGCGGTGTTGAACACTGAAGCTTTCTTT; cdr3_aa: CASSDRAVLNTEAFF
v_call: TRBV9; j_call: TRBJ2-3; d_call: .; clone_size: .; cdr3_nt: TGTGCCAGCGAAGAGGGGGATACGCAGTATTTT; cdr3_aa: CASEEGDTQYF
v_call: TRBV5-1; j_call: TRBJ2-7; d_call: .; clone_size: .; cdr3_nt: TGCGCCAGCAGCTTGGACGGGGCCTCCTACGAGCAGTACTTC; cdr3_aa: CASSLDGASYEQYF
v_call: TRBV28; j_call: TRBJ1-2; d_call: .; clone_size: few; cdr3_nt: TGTGCCACCTTAGGAGATCTGGGCTACACCTTC; cdr3_aa: CATLGDLGYTF